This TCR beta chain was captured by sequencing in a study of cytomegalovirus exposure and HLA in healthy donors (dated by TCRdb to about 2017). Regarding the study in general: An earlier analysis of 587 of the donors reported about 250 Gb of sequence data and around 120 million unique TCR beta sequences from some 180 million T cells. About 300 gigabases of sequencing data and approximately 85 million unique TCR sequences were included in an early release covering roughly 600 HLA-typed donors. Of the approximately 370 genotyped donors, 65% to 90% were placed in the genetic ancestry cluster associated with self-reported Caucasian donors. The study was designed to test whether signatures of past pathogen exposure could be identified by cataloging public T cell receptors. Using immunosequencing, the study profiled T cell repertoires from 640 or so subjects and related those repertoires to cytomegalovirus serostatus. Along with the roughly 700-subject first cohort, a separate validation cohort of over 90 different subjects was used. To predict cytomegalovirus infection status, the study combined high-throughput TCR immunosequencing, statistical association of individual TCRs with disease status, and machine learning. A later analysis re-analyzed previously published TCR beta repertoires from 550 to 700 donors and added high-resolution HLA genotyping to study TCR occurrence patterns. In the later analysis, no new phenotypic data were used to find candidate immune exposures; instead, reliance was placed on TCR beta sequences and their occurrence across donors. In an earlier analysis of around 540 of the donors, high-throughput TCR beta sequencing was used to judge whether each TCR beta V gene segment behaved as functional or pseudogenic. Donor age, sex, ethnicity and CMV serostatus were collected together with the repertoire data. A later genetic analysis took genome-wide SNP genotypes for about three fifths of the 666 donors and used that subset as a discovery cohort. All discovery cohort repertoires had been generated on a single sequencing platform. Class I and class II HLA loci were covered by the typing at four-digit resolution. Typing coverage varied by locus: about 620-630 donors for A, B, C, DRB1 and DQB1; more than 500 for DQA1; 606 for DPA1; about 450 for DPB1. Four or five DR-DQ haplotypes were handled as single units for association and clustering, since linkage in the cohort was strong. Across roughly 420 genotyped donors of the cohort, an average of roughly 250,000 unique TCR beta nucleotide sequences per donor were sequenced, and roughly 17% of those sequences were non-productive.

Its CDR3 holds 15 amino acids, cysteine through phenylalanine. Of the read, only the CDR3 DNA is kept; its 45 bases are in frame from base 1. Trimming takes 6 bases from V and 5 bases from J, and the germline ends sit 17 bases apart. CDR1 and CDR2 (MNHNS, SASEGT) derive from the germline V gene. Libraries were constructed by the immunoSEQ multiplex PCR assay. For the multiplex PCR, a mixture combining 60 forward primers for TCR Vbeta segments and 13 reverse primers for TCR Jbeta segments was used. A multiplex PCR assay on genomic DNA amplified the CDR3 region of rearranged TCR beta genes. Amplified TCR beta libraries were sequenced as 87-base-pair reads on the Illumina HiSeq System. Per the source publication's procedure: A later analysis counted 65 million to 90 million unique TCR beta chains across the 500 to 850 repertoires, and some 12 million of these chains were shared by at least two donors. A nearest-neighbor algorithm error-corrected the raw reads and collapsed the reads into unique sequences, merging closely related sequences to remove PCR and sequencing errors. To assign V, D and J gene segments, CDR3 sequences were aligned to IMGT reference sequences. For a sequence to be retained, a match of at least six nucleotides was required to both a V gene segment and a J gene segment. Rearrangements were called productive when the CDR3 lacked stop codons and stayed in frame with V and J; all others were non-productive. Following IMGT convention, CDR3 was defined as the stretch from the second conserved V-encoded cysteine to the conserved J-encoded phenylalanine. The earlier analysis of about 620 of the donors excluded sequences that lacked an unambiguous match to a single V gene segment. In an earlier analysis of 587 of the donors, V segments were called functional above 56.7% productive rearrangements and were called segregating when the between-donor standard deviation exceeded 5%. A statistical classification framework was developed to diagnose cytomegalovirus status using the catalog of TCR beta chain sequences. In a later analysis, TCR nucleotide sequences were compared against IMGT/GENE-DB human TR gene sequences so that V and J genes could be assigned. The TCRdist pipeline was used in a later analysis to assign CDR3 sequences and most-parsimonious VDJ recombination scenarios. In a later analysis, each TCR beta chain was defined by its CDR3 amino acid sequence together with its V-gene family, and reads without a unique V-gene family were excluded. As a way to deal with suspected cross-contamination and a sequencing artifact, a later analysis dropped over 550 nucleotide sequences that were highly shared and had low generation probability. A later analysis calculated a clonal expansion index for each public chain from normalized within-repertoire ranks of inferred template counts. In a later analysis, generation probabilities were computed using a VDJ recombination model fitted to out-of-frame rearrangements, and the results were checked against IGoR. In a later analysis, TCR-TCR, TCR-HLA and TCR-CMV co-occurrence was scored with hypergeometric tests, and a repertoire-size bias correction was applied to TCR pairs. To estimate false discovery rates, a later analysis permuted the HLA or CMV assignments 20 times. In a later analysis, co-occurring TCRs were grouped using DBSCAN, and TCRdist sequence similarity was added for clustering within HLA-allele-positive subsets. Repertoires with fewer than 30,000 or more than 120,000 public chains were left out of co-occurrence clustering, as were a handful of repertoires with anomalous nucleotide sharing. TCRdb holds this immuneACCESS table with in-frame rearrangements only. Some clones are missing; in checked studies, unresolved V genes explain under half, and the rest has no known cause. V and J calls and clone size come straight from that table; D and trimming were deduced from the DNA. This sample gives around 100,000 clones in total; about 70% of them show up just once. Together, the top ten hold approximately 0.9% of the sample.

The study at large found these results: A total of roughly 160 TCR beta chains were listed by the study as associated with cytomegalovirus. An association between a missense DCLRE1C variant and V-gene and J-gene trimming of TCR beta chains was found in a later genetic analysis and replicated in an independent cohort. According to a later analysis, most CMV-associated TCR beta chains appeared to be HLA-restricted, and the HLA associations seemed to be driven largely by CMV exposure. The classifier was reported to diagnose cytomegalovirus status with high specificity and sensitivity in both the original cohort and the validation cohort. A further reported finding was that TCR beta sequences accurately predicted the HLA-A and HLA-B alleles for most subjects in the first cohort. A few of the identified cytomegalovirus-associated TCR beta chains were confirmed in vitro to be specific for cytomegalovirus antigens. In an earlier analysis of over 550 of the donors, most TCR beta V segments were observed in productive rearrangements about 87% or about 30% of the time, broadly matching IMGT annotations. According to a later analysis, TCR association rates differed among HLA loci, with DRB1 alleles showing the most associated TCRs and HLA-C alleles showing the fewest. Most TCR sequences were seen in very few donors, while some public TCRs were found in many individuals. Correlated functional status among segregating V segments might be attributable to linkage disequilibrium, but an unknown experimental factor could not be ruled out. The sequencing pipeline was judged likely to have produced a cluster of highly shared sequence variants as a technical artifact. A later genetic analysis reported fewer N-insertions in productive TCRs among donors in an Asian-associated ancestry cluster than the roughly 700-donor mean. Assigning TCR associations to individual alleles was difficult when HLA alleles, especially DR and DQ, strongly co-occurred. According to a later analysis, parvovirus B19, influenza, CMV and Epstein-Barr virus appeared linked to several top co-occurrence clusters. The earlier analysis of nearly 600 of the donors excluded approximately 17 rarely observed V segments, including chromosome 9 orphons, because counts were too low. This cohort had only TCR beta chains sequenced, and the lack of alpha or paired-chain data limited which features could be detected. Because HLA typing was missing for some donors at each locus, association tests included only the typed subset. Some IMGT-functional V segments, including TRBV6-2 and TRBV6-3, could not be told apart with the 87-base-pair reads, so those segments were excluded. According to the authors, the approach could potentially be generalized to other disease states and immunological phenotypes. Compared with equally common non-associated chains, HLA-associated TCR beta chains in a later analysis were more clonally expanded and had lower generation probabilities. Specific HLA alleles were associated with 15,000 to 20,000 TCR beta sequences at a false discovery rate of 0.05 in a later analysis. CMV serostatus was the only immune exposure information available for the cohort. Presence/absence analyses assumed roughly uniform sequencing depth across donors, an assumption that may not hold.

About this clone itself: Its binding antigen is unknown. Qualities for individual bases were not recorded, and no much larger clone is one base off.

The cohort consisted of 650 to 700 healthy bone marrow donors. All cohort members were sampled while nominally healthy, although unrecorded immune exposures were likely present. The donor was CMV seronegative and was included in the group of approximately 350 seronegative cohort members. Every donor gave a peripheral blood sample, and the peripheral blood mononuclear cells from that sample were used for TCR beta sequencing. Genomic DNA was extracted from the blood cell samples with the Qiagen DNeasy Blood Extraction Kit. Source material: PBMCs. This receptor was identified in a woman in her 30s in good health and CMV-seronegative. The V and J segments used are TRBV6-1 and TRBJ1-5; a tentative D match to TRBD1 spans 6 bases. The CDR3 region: CASRGGEQGYQPQHF. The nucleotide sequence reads TGTGCCAGCAGGGGGGGGGAACAGGGCTATCAGCCCCAGCATTTT.